Listed below are T cell receptor beta chains from one sample, sequenced in a study of blood T cell repertoires in COVID-19. TCRdb's table, derived via immunoSEQ multiplex PCR, lists solely in-frame clones and lacks some. The sample records 250,000 to 350,000 clones, about 85% being singletons. Sequenced: peripheral blood. These receptors came from a human donor with COVID-19, enrolled during active disease. The donor label of this sample is uncertain. Both conserved end residues are part of each CDR3. Each record gives: J gene, D gene, clone size, V gene, CDR3 length, CDR3 protein, CDR3 DNA. The D gene is left open where the match is weak. A row's size may be missing; if present it is once, few, many or a size class.

TRBJ2-7 | - | - | TRBV20-1 | 13 | CSASIAGYYEQYF | TGCAGTGCTAGTATCGCGGGGTACTACGAGCAGTACTTC
TRBJ2-7 | TRBD1 | - | TRBV2 | 14 | CASSAGTGAYEQYF | TGTGCCAGCAGTGCCGGGACAGGGGCCTACGAGCAGTACTTC
TRBJ2-2 | TRBD2 | - | TRBV3-1/TRBV3-2 | 17 | CASSQGTSGSGTGELFF | TGTGCCAGCAGCCAAGGGACTAGCGGGAGTGGCACCGGGGAGCTGTTTTTT
TRBJ2-7 | TRBD1 | - | TRBV5-1 | 15 | CASSFMSGDRSEQYF | TGCGCCAGCAGCTTCATGTCCGGGGACAGAAGCGAGCAGTACTTC
TRBJ2-2 | - | - | TRBV5-1 | 16 | CASSSQGATNTGELFF | TGCGCCAGCAGCTCACAAGGGGCCACGAACACCGGGGAGCTGTTTTTT
TRBJ2-2 | TRBD1 | few | TRBV7-9 | 17 | CASSPRLGDRGVGELFF | TGTGCCAGCAGCCCCAGACTGGGCGACAGGGGAGTTGGGGAGCTGTTTTTT
TRBJ2-5 | TRBD2 | - | TRBV7-2 | 14 | CASSQRAGAETQYF | TGTGCCAGCAGCCAGAGAGCGGGAGCGGAGACCCAGTACTTC
TRBJ2-1 | TRBD1 | - | TRBV19 | 18 | CASSIDSFPGTARPEQFF | TGTGCCAGTAGTATAGATAGCTTCCCCGGGACAGCGAGGCCTGAGCAGTTCTTC
TRBJ2-5 | - | - | TRBV6-1 | 13 | CASSEIQQETQYF | TGTGCCAGCAGTGAGATACAGCAAGAGACCCAGTACTTC
TRBJ2-5 | - | - | TRBV7-9 | 12 | CASTLSGETQYF | TGTGCCAGCACCCTGTCGGGGGAGACCCAGTACTTC
TRBJ1-1 | - | once | TRBV19 | 13 | CASSISRVTEAFF | TGTGCCAGTAGTATTAGCAGGGTCACTGAAGCTTTCTTT
TRBJ2-3 | - | - | TRBV7-3 | 21 | CASSPPCSDSADRISTDTQYF | TGTGCCAGCAGCCCCCCGTGTTCTGACAGCGCCGACCGGATAAGCACAGATACGCAGTATTTT
TRBJ1-1 | - | - | TRBV7-2 | 14 | CASSLVPGDTEAFF | TGTGCCAGCAGCTTAGTACCCGGGGACACTGAAGCTTTCTTT
TRBJ1-5 | - | - | TRBV19 | 16 | CASSIEGAFADQPQHF | TGTGCCAGTAGTATAGAAGGAGCATTCGCAGATCAGCCCCAGCATTTT
TRBJ2-5 | TRBD2 | - | TRBV7-9 | 14 | CASSLGLAGETQYF | TGTGCCAGCAGCTTAGGGCTAGCGGGAGAGACCCAGTACTTC
TRBJ2-7 | TRBD2 | - | TRBV9 | 13 | CASSATTSGIVYF | TGTGCCAGCAGCGCCACAACTAGCGGGATTGTGTACTTC
TRBJ2-3 | TRBD1 | - | TRBV10-3 | 16 | CAISEFDRGRPDTQYF | TGTGCCATCAGTGAATTTGACAGGGGCAGGCCAGATACGCAGTATTTT
TRBJ1-6 | - | - | TRBV27 | 12 | CASRVRDSPLHF | TGTGCCAGCAGGGTACGGGATTCACCCCTCCACTTT
TRBJ2-5 | - | once | TRBV5-1 | 12 | CASGKEGETQYF | TGCGCCAGCGGCAAGGAGGGGGAGACCCAGTACTTC
TRBJ1-2 | - | - | TRBV6-6 | 15 | CASSYNGGRGYGYTF | TGTGCCAGCAGTTACAACGGGGGGCGCGGCTATGGCTACACCTTC
TRBJ1-5 | TRBD1 | - | TRBV12-5 | 14 | CASGLSPGGQPQHF | TGTGCTAGTGGTTTGTCACCAGGGGGACAGCCCCAGCATTTT
TRBJ2-7 | TRBD2 | - | TRBV27 | 15 | CASSTTSGESYEQYF | TGTGCCAGCAGCACGACTAGCGGGGAATCCTACGAGCAGTACTTC
TRBJ2-1 | - | - | TRBV7-2 | 14 | CASSSRLGGNEQFF | TGTGCCAGCAGCTCCCGGTTAGGGGGCAATGAGCAGTTCTTC
TRBJ2-1 | - | - | TRBV21-1 | 17 | CASSKVSVAGAIDEQFF | TGTGCCAGCAGCAAGGTTTCTGTAGCGGGAGCTATAGATGAGCAGTTCTTC
TRBJ2-5 | TRBD1 | - | TRBV6-6 | 14 | CASHLTGGRETQYF | TGTGCCAGCCACCTGACAGGGGGCAGGGAGACCCAGTACTTC
TRBJ1-4 | - | once | TRBV6-2/TRBV6-3 | 14 | CASSFERDIGKLFF | TGTGCCAGCAGTTTTGAGAGGGATATCGGAAAACTGTTTTTT
TRBJ1-4 | - | once | TRBV28 | 17 | CASSLLVSATGNEKLFF | TGTGCCAGCAGTTTATTAGTTTCAGCGACGGGGAATGAAAAACTGTTTTTT
TRBJ1-3 | TRBD1 | - | TRBV28 | 14 | CASSFSDRGNTIYF | TGTGCCAGCAGTTTTTCGGACAGGGGAAACACCATATATTTT
TRBJ1-3 | - | - | TRBV5-1 | 16 | CASSLDAPVGANTIYF | TGCGCCAGCAGCTTGGACGCCCCAGTAGGAGCAAACACCATATATTTT
TRBJ1-2 | - | - | TRBV21-1 | 15 | CAILPPPGKSYGYTF | TGTGCCATCCTCCCGCCCCCGGGGAAGAGCTATGGCTACACCTTC
TRBJ1-5 | - | - | TRBV6-6 | 16 | CASASGMTGRNQPQHF | TGTGCCAGCGCCTCGGGGATGACAGGACGCAATCAGCCCCAGCATTTT
TRBJ1-1 | - | - | TRBV6-2/TRBV6-3 | 15 | CASSYSRLGIPEAFF | TGTGCCAGCAGTTACTCGCGGTTAGGAATCCCTGAAGCTTTCTTT
TRBJ2-7 | - | - | TRBV29-1 | 14 | CSVDSGLGDYEQYF | TGCAGCGTTGACTCGGGACTGGGAGACTACGAGCAGTACTTC
TRBJ1-4 | TRBD1 | - | TRBV5-3 | 16 | CARTLDRGKTNEKLFF | TGTGCCAGAACCTTAGACAGGGGGAAGACTAATGAAAAACTGTTTTTT
TRBJ1-2 | - | - | TRBV2 | 12 | CASSAVNYGYTF | TGTGCCAGCAGTGCAGTGAACTATGGCTACACCTTC
TRBJ1-4 | TRBD1 | once | TRBV5-6 | 14 | CASSSTGIGEKLFF | TGTGCCAGCAGCTCGACAGGGATCGGTGAAAAACTGTTTTTT
TRBJ2-5 | TRBD1 | - | TRBV2 | 15 | CASSEEDRYQETQYF | TGTGCCAGCAGTGAAGAGGACAGGTACCAAGAGACCCAGTACTTC
TRBJ1-5 | TRBD1 | - | TRBV5-6 | 15 | CASSLGTGGNQPQHF | TGTGCCAGCAGCCTCGGGACAGGGGGCAATCAGCCCCAGCATTTT
TRBJ1-5 | TRBD1 | once | TRBV7-3 | 13 | CASSSDRGQPQHF | TGTGCCAGCAGCTCAGACAGGGGGCAGCCCCAGCATTTT
TRBJ1-5 | - | - | TRBV19 | 14 | CASSTGGFNQPQHF | TGTGCCAGTAGTACTGGAGGTTTCAATCAGCCCCAGCATTTT
TRBJ1-3 | - | - | TRBV2 | 14 | CASSVNRLGNTIYF | TGTGCCAGCAGTGTTAACAGGTTGGGAAACACCATATATTTT
TRBJ1-5 | - | - | TRBV19 | 15 | CASSIGRQANQPQHF | TGTGCCAGTAGTATAGGTAGACAGGCGAATCAGCCCCAGCATTTT
TRBJ1-5 | - | - | TRBV28 | 14 | CASSLWAGNQPQHF | TGTGCCAGCAGTTTATGGGCGGGTAACCAGCCCCAGCATTTT
TRBJ1-3 | TRBD1 | many | TRBV18 | 15 | CASSPGTGGRNTIYF | TGTGCCAGCTCACCCGGGACAGGGGGGCGAAACACCATATATTTT
TRBJ2-3 | - | - | TRBV4-3 | 16 | CASSRNWAEGSDTQYF | TGCGCCAGCAGCCGAAACTGGGCGGAGGGATCAGATACGCAGTATTTT
TRBJ1-2 | - | - | TRBV28 | 11 | CAIQKDNGYTF | TGTGCCATCCAAAAAGACAATGGCTACACCTTC